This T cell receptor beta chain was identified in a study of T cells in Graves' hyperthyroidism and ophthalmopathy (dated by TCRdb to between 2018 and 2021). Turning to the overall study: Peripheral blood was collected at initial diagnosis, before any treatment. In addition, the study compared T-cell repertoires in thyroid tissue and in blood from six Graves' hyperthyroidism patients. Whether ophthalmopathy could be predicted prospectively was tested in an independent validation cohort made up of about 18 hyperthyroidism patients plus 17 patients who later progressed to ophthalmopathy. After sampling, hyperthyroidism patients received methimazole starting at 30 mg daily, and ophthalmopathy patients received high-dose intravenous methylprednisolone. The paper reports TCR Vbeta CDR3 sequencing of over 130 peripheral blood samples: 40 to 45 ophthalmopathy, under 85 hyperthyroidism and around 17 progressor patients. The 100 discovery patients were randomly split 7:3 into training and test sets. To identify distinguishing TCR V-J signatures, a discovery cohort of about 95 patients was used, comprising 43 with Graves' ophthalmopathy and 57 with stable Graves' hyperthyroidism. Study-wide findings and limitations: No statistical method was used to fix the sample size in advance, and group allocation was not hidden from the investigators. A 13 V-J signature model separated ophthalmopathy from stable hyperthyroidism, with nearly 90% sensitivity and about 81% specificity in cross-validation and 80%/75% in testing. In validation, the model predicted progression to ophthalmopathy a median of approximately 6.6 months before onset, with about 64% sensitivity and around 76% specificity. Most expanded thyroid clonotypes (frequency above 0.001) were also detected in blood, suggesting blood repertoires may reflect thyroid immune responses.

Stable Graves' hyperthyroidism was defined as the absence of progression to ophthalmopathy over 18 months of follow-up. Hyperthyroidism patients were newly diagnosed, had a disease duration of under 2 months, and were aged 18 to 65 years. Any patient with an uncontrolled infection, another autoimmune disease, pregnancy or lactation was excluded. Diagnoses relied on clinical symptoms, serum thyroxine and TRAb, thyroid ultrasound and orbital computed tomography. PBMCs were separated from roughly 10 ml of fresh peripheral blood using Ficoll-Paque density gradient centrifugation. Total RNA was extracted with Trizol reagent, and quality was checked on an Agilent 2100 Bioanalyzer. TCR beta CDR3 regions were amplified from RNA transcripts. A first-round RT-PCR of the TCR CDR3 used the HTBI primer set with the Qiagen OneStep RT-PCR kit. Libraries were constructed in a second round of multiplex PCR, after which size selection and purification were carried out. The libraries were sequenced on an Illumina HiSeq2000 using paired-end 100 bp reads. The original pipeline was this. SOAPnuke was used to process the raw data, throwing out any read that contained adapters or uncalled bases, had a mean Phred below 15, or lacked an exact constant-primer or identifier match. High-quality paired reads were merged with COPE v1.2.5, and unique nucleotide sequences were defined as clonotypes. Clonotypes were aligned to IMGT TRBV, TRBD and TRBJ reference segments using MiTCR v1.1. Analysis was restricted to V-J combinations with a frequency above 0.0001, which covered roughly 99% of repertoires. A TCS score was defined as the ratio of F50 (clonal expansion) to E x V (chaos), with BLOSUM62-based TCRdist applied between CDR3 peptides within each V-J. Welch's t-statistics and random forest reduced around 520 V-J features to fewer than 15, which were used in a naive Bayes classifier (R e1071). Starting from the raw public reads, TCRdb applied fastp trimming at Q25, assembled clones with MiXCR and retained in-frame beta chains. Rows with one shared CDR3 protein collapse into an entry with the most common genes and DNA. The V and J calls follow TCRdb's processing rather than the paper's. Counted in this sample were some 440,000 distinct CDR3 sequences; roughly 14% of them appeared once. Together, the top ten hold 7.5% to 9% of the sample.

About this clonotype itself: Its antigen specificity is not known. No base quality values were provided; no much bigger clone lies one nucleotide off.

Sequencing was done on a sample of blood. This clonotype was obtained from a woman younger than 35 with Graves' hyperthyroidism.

The CDR3 reads CASSEGRGIEKLFF. The DNA reads as follows: TGTGCCAGCAGTGAAGGCAGGGGCATAGAAAAACTGTTTTTT. The rearranged segments are TRBV2 and TRBJ1-4; a weak D assignment points to TRBD1 (6 bases agree). Relative to germline, V is 1 base shorter and J is 8 bases shorter, with 11 bases between their ends. Inclusive of the bounding cysteine and phenylalanine, the CDR3 is 14 residues long. Here the CDR3 DNA is all that survives: 42 bases in frame from base 1. CDR1 and CDR2 were assigned from the germline V gene as SNHLY and FYNNEI.